This record covers a single TCR beta chain. The CDR3 has 18 amino acids. Germline-derived CDR1 and CDR2 are ENHRY and SYGVKD. Trimming at V came to 3 bases and at J to 0 bases, leaving 7 bases not matched to a gene. This specimen belongs to a study of beta chain features in type 1 diabetes. The investigators reverse transcribed all of the isolated RNA, so they sequenced expressed TCRB transcripts. For naive, central memory and regulatory T cell samples, reads averaged around 3.5 million. The table came from immunoSEQ multiplex PCR; TCRdb's copy has only in-frame clones and leaves some out. The sample lists just over 150,000 clones; 11% were seen once.

Sequenced material: central memory CD4+ T cells from blood. The chain couples TRBV10-3 to TRBJ2-4; 11 nucleotides match TRBD1. The sequence derives from a man aged 18 to 29 in good health. The CDR3 nucleotides are TGTGCCATCAGTGATACGGGACAGGGGGTCCTAGCCAAAAACATTCAGTACTTC. Translating it yields CAISDTGQGVLAKNIQYF.